Each of the 14 T cell receptor beta chains below was sequenced from the same sample in a study of blood T cell repertoires in COVID-19. TCRdb's copy holds only in-frame clones and misses some; the assay was immunoSEQ multiplex PCR. The repertoire has about 200,000 clones, roughly 85% of them found once; the top ten carry 3% to 4%. The source material was PBMCs or T cells enriched from blood (not recorded which). Receptors originate from a woman aged 35 to 49 with acute COVID-19.

The chain couples TRBV9 to TRBJ2-1, with 10 bases identical to TRBD2. The CDR3 covers 17 residues. Germline loops: CDR1 SGDLS, CDR2 YYNGEE. V lost 5 bases to trimming and J lost 0 bases; unmatched junction nucleotides: 8. The CDR3 reads CASSTSGISSSYNEQFF. The CDR3 DNA reads TGTGCCAGCAGTACTAGCGGGATATCAAGCTCCTACAATGAGCAGTTCTTC.

This rearrangement joins TRBV30 to TRBJ1-1, with D maybe TRBD1 (5 bases). Trimming took off 4 bases at V and 11 bases at J, with 14 bases between the two ends. The CDR3 is 11 residues long. In germline, CDR1 is GTSNPN, CDR2 SVGIG (reference sequence). The CDR3 coding sequence is TGTGCCTGGATCCTGGGAACAGGCGCTTTCTTT. This translates into CAWILGTGAFF.

The chain employs TRBV7-3 and TRBJ2-1; D not certain. Per germline, CDR1 SGHTA and CDR2 FQGTGA. Trimming cost V 0 bases and J 2 bases, with 8 bases left between them. The CDR3 is made up of 15 amino acids. The CDR3 loop is CASSLTRRTYNEQFF. The CDR3 nucleotides are TGTGCCAGCAGCTTAACGAGGAGAACCTACAATGAGCAGTTCTTC.

The chain has TRBV6-5 and TRBJ2-1; D is ambiguous. The CDR3 covers 14 residues. Germline V gives CDR1 MNHEY, CDR2 SVGAGI. Trimming removed 6 bases at V and 15 bases at J, with 24 bases between. CDR3 loop: CASRPTSDLGKTFF. Here the CDR3 DNA reads TGTGCCAGCAGGCCCACCAGCGACCTCGGTAAAACGTTCTTC.

This clone has just one count. J is TRBJ1-2 and V is TRBV3-1 (or the pseudogene TRBV3-2); D not certain. The germline gives CDR1 LGHDT, CDR2 YNNKEL (reference sequence). V lost 3 bases and J lost 3, with 5 bases in between. The CDR3 totals 12 residues. The CDR3 here is CASSQEHYGYTF. DNA of the CDR3: TGTGCCAGCAGCCAGGAGCACTATGGCTACACCTTC.

The V gene is TRBV5-4, the J gene TRBJ2-3, with D perhaps TRBD1 (6 bases). This CDR3 has 15 amino acids. Trimming removed 0 bases at V and 7 bases at J, with 15 bases between. Germline V gives CDR1 SGHNT, CDR2 YYREEE (reference sequence). In DNA, the CDR3 is TGTGCCAGCAGCTTGGGTGACCGTCAGGGGAATACGCAGTATTTT. Its translation is CASSLGDRQGNTQYF.

V and J are TRBV29-1 and TRBJ2-3, with a weak D call TRBD2 (6 bases). The V and J ends lost 7 bases and 4 bases respectively, with 15 bases between them. This CDR3 has 13 residues. Germline CDR1 is SQVTM and CDR2 is ANQGSEA. The DNA for the CDR3 is TGCAGCGCGTGGGAGGTAGGGGCAGATACGCAGTATTTT. It translates to CSAWEVGADTQYF.

To note about this clone: The same CDR3 arises from other DNA sequences in this sample as well. The J gene is TRBJ2-7, the V gene TRBV11-2, with 7 positions matching TRBD2. Per germline, CDR1 SGHAT and CDR2 FQNNGV. The ends lost 0 bases at V and 3 bases at J; junction bases unmatched: 5. The CDR3 length is 15 residues. Here the CDR3 reads CASSLEGRGSYEQYF. The CDR3 DNA is TGTGCCAGCAGCTTAGAGGGGCGGGGGAGCTACGAGCAGTACTTC. Using reference TRBV11-2 and TRBJ2-7 for the parts outside the CDR3, the full variable domain is EAGVAQSPRYKIIEKRQSVAFWCNPISGHATLYWYQQILGQGPKLLIQFQNNGVVDDSQLPKDRFSAERLKGVDSTLKIQPAKLEDSAVYLCASSLEGRGSYEQYFGPGTRLTVT.

V gene TRBV9 combines with J gene TRBJ2-3; a possible D gene is TRBD2 (6 bases). CDR1 and CDR2 from the germline V gene are SGDLS and YYNGEE. V lost 0 bases to trimming and J lost 0 bases, with 14 bases between them. The CDR3 covers 17 residues. The CDR3 region is CASSVVGGVGSTDTQYF. The CDR3 nucleotides are TGTGCCAGCAGCGTAGTCGGGGGAGTCGGGAGCACAGATACGCAGTATTTT.

The CDR3 DNA sequence: TGTGCCAGGACAGATATTAACTATGGCTACACCTTC. It encodes CARTDINYGYTF. The gene calls are TRBV5-3 and TRBJ1-2, with D possibly matching TRBD1 (5 bases). TRBV5-3 is placed among ORFs of uncertain function. Trimming removed 8 bases at V and 1 base at J, with 9 bases between. CDR3 length equals 12 residues.

The chain joins TRBV11-2 to TRBJ2-5; the match to TRBD2 covers 7 bases. Unmatched junction bases numbered 14, after V lost 2 bases and J lost 5 bases. The CDR3 sequence is 17 residues long. The V gene's germline CDR1 is SGHAT and CDR2 FQNNGV. The CDR3 region has the DNA TGTGCCAGCAGCTTACAGCGGGGCCCCAAGTCATTGGAGACCCAGTACTTC. Translated: CASSLQRGPKSLETQYF.

This sequence joins TRBV11-3 and TRBJ2-1, with TRBD2 identical over 9 bases. From germline, CDR1 is SGHNT and CDR2 YENEEA. V was clipped by 5 bases and J by 6 bases; unmatched bases: 8. The CDR3 runs to 15 residues. CDR3 in DNA: TGTGCCAGCAGCCCCCGGACTAGCGAATTCAATGAGCAGTTCTTC. Its translation: CASSPRTSEFNEQFF.

The chain employs TRBV11-2 and TRBJ2-1; the match to TRBD2 covers 11 bases. The germline CDR1 and CDR2 sequences are SGHAT and FQNNGV. Trimming took 6 bases from V and 2 from J; bases not matched to a gene: 3. CDR3 length: 15 residues. CDR3 nucleotide sequence: TGTGCCAGCAGTAAACTAGCGGGAGCCTACAATGAGCAGTTCTTC. Translation: CASSKLAGAYNEQFF. Based on the CDR3 plus reference TRBV11-2 and TRBJ2-1, the full variable domain is EAGVAQSPRYKIIEKRQSVAFWCNPISGHATLYWYQQILGQGPKLLIQFQNNGVVDDSQLPKDRFSAERLKGVDSTLKIQPAKLEDSAVYLCASSKLAGAYNEQFFGPGTRLTVL.

The chain uses TRBV7-2 and TRBJ2-7; 8 nucleotides agree with TRBD1. Germline values: CDR1 SGHTA, CDR2 FQGNSA. The V gene end was trimmed by 5 bases and the J gene end by 3 bases; junction bases not matched to a gene: 6. The CDR3 loop spans 14 amino acids. The CDR3 spells CASSVDRGGYEQYF. The CDR3 coding sequence is TGTGCCAGCAGCGTTGACAGGGGCGGCTACGAGCAGTACTTC.